This entry describes one TCR beta chain. Its specificity is not known. PCR was performed a second time for roughly 7 to 12 cycles using a sample-barcoded 5' primer and a J-beta primer mix. A tag from a template-switch adaptor with 12 random nucleotides marked each cDNA molecule. A minimum of 2.5 million CDR3-containing paired-end reads was obtained for each sample. MiXCR, applied by TCRdb to the 5' RACE reads, yields one record per CDR3 protein. The sample records about 1.8 million distinct CDR3 sequences, just under 50% being singletons. This specimen belongs to a study of blood T cells in healthy people across ages. Overall study results and limits: Diversity estimates from one million T cells were considered underestimates.

The specimen sequenced was blood. The clonotype comes from a woman aged 40 to 49 in good health.

The CDR3 loop is CASTRGTGVENTEAFF. The CDR3 region has the DNA TGTGCCAGCACCCGAGGGACAGGGGTGGAGAACACTGAAGCTTTCTTT. This chain joins TRBV7-2 and TRBJ1-1, with TRBD1 matching over 10 bases. With 7 bases clipped from V and 1 base from J, the junction kept 9 bases outside the gene matches. CDR3 length: 16 residues. CDR1 SGHTA and CDR2 FQGNSA come from the germline V gene.